This TCR beta chain originates from a study of blood T cell repertoires in COVID-19. Across the study: T cells, B-cell-depleted T cells, or PBMCs provided the cDNA or gDNA that served as material.

The CDR3 sequence is 15 residues long. Trimming at V came to 1 base and at J to 2 bases, leaving 4 bases not matched to a gene. The germline gives CDR1 SGHAT, CDR2 FQNNGV. Sequenced by immunoSEQ multiplex PCR; TCRdb stores in-frame clones only, minus some. The data hold about 160,000 clones, with 70% to 85% observed a single time. The V and J genes are TRBV11-2 and TRBJ2-7, with 8 bases aligning to TRBD1. This sequence originates from a woman aged 80 or over with acute or convalescent COVID-19. Specimen: peripheral blood. This CDR3 is CASSLAGTGTYEQYF. As DNA, the CDR3 is TGTGCCAGCAGCTTAGCCGGGACAGGAACCTACGAGCAGTACTTC.